This entry concerns a single T cell receptor beta chain. The data derive from a study of control samples from healthy donors and cancer patients. Here immunoSEQ multiplex PCR was the method, and the copy in TCRdb shows in-frame clones only, minus some. The sample holds about 150,000 clones, around 90% seen once. The V gene end was trimmed by 5 bases and the J gene end by 6 bases; junction bases not matched to a gene: 13. Germline assignment: CDR1 MNHEY and CDR2 SMNVEV (reference sequence). The CDR3 spans 15 residues. This sequence was found in a man in his late teens or twenties in good health. Material: blood. The chain carries TRBV27 and TRBJ2-7, with 7 nucleotides matching TRBD1. The CDR3 loop is CASSPRTGMPAEQYF. For the CDR3, the DNA is TGTGCCAGCAGTCCCCGGACAGGCATGCCGGCCGAGCAGTACTTC.